These T cell receptor beta chains were read from a single sample in a study of T cell changes during pregnancy in multiple sclerosis. Profiled with immunoSEQ multiplex PCR; TCRdb holds only in-frame clones, not every one. There are roughly 40,000 clones in the sample; more than 90% occur only once, and 10% to 15% lies in the top ten. Sequences were derived from CD8+ T cells from peripheral blood mononuclear cells, sampled in the first trimester of pregnancy. The receptors were sampled from a female donor with multiple sclerosis, enrolled in a pregnancy study. The CDR3 runs from the conserved cysteine through the conserved F or W. A D gene is named only where the DNA matches it firmly. Clone size is stated in some rows and not others, as once, few, many or a class when expanded.

v_gene	abundance	j_gene	d_gene	CDR3aa	CDR3nt
TRBV29-1	.	TRBJ2-3	.	CSVPQGIGDTQYF	TGCAGCGTTCCACAGGGTATTGGAGATACGCAGTATTTT
TRBV7-3	.	TRBJ1-1	.	CASSLQGQGEAFF	TGTGCCAGCAGCCTACAGGGTCAAGGTGAAGCTTTCTTT
TRBV7-8	once	TRBJ2-5	TRBD1	CASSLVGTGAGGETQYF	TGTGCCAGCAGCTTAGTCGGGACAGGGGCGGGAGGAGAGACCCAGTACTTC
TRBV19	.	TRBJ2-7	.	CASIGGPHEQYF	TGTGCCAGTATCGGGGGGCCCCACGAGCAGTACTTC
TRBV7-2	.	TRBJ2-6	.	CASSWRGSKISGANVLTF	TGTGCCAGCAGCTGGAGAGGTTCCAAGATTTCTGGGGCCAACGTCCTGACTTTC
TRBV19	.	TRBJ1-2	.	CASSLSEPPIYGYTF	TGTGCCAGTAGTTTATCGGAGCCACCTATCTATGGCTACACCTTC
TRBV11-3	.	TRBJ2-1	.	CASSLGERRAYNEQFF	TGTGCCAGCAGCTTAGGTGAACGCCGGGCCTACAATGAGCAGTTCTTC
TRBV6-1	.	TRBJ1-2	TRBD1	CASTTVGTAYGYTF	TGTGCCAGCACTACCGTCGGGACAGCCTATGGCTACACCTTC
TRBV10-2	.	TRBJ2-1	TRBD2	CASRGVAGGPNEQFF	TGCGCCAGCAGGGGAGTAGCGGGGGGGCCAAATGAGCAGTTCTTC
TRBV13	once	TRBJ1-5	.	CASSSGISNQPQHF	TGTGCCAGCAGCTCGGGTATTAGCAATCAGCCCCAGCATTTT
TRBV4-1	once	TRBJ1-1	.	CASSQPDRPILGVPTYTEAFF	TGCGCCAGCAGCCAACCAGACCGACCCATCCTAGGAGTCCCCACGTACACTGAAGCTTTCTTT